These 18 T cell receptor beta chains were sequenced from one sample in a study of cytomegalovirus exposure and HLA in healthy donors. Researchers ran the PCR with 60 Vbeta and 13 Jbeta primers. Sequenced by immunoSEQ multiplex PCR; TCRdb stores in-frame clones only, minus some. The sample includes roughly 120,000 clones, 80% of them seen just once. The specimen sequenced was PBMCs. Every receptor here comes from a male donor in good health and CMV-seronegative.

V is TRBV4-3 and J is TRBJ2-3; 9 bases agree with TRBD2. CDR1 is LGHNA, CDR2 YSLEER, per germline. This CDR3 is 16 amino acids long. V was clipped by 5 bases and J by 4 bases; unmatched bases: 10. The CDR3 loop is CASSVSGRGGADTQYF. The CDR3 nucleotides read TGCGCCAGCAGCGTCTCTGGGCGGGGGGGCGCAGATACGCAGTATTTT.

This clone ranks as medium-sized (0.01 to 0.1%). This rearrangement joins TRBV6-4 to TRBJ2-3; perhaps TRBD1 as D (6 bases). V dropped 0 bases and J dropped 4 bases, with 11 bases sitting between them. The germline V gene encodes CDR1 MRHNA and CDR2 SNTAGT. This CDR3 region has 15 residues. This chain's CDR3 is CASSDSISGADTQYF. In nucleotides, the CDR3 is TGTGCCAGCAGTGACTCGATCTCAGGGGCAGATACGCAGTATTTT.

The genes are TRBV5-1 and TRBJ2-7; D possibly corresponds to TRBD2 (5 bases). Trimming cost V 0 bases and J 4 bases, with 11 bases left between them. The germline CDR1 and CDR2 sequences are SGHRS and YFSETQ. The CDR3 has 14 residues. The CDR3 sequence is CASSLGRGVYEQYF. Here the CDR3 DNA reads TGCGCCAGCAGCTTGGGACGGGGAGTTTACGAGCAGTACTTC.

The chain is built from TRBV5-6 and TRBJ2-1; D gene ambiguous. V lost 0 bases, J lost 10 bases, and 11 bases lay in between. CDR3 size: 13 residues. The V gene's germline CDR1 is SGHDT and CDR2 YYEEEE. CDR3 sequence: CASSLGGLREQFF. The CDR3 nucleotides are TGTGCCAGCAGCTTGGGAGGCCTAAGGGAGCAGTTCTTC.

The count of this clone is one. CDR3 sequence (DNA): TGTGCCACAAACCCGGACAAACTCTCACCCCTCCACTTT. Translated, it gives CATNPDKLSPLHF. The chain combines TRBV15 with TRBJ1-6, with D possibly TRBD1 on 5 matching bases. This CDR3 contains 13 residues. V lost 9 bases and J 10 bases, leaving 16 bases between the germline ends. Per germline, CDR1 LNHNV and CDR2 YYDKDF (reference sequence).

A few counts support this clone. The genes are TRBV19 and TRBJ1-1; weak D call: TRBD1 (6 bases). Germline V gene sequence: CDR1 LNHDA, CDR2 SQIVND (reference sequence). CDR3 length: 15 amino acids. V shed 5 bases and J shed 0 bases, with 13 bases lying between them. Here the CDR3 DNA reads TGTGCCAGTAGTGTTCTCGACAGGCTGAACACTGAAGCTTTCTTT. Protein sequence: CASSVLDRLNTEAFF.

CDR3 residues: CASSQADSVSSGNTIYF. The CDR3 region has the DNA TGCGCCAGCAGCCAAGCCGACAGTGTTAGCTCTGGAAACACCATATATTTT. The chain recombines TRBV4-1 with TRBJ1-3; possible D gene TRBD1, 5 bases. Germline CDR1 and CDR2: MGHRA and YSYEKL. CDR3 length: 17 residues. V lost 1 base and J lost 0, with 13 bases in between.

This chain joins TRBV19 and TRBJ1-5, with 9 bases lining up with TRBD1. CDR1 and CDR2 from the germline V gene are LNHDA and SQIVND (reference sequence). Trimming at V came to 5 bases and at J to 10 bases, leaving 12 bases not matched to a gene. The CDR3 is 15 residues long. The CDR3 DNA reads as TGTGCCAGTAGTCACCAACGGGACAGGGAACAACCCCAGCATTTT. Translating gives CASSHQRDREQPQHF.

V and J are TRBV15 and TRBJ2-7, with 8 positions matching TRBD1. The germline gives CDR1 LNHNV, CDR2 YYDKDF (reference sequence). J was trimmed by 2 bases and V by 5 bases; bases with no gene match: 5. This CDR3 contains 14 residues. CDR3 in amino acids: CATSGSGQAYEQYF. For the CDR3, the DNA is TGTGCCACCAGCGGATCGGGACAGGCCTACGAGCAGTACTTC.

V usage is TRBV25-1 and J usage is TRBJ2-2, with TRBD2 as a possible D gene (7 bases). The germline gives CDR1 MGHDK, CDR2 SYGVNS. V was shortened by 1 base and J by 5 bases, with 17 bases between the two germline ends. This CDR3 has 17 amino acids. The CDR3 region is CASSESGAGARTGELFF. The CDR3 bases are TGTGCCAGCAGTGAATCCGGGGCGGGGGCGCGTACCGGGGAGCTGTTTTTT.

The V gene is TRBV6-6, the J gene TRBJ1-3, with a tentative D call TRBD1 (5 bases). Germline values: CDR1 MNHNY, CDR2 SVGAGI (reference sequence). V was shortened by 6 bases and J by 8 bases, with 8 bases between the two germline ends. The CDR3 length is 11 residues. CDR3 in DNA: TGTGCCAGCAGCCTAGGGGACACCATATATTTT. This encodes CASSLGDTIYF.

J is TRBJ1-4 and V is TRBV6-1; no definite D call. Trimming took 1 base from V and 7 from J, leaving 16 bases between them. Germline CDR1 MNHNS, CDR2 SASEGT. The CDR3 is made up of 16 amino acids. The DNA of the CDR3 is TGTGCCAGCAGTGAAGACAGCAAAAGGTTGGCTGAAAAACTGTTTTTT. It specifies CASSEDSKRLAEKLFF.

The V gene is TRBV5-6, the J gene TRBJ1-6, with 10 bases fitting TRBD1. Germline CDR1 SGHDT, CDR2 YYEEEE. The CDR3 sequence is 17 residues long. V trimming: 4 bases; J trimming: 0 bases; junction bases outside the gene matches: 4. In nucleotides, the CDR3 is TGTGCCAGCAGCGGGACAGGGGATAGCTCCTATAATTCACCCCTCCACTTT. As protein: CASSGTGDSSYNSPLHF.

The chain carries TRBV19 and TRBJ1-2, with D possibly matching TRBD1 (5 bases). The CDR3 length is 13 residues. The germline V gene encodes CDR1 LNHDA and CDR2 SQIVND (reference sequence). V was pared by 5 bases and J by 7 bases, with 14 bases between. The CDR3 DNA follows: TGTGCCAGTAGTGAGGGAGGGAGGGGTGGCTACACCTTC. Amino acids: CASSEGGRGGYTF.

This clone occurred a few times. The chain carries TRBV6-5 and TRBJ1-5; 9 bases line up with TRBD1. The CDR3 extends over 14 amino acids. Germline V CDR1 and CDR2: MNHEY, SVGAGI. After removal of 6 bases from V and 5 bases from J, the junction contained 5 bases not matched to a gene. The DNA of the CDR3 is TGTGCCAGCAGCTGGACAGGGGAAGATCAGCCCCAGCATTTT. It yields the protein CASSWTGEDQPQHF.

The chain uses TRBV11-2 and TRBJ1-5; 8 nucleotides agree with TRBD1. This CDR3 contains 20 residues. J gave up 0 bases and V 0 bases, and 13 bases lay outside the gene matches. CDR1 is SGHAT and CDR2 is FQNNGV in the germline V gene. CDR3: CASSLELPGQALYSNQPQHF. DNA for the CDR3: TGTGCCAGCAGCTTAGAGCTCCCGGGACAGGCTCTATATAGCAATCAGCCCCAGCATTTT. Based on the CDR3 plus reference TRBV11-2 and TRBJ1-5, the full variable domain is EAGVAQSPRYKIIEKRQSVAFWCNPISGHATLYWYQQILGQGPKLLIQFQNNGVVDDSQLPKDRFSAERLKGVDSTLKIQPAKLEDSAVYLCASSLELPGQALYSNQPQHFGDGTRLSIL.

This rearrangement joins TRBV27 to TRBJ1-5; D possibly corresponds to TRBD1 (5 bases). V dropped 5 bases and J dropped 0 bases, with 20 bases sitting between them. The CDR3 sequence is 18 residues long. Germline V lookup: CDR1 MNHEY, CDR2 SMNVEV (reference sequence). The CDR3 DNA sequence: TGTGCCAGCAGTCCCAGAGTAGGGGATTCGTATAGCAATCAGCCCCAGCATTTT. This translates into CASSPRVGDSYSNQPQHF.

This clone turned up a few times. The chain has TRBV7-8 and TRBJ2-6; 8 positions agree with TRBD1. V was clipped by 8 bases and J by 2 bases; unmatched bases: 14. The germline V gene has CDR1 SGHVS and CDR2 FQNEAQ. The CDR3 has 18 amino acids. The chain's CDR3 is CASGSSTGVGAGANVLTF. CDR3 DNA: TGTGCCAGCGGTTCATCGACAGGGGTGGGCGCTGGGGCCAACGTCCTGACTTTC.